Included here is one TCR beta chain sequence, with context. Sequenced by immunoSEQ multiplex PCR; TCRdb stores in-frame clones only, minus some. The sample lists approximately 75,000 clones; 75% to 90% were seen once. V was clipped by 7 bases and J by 7 bases, with 19 bases between them. Germline V CDR1 and CDR2: MNHEY, SVGAGI. This CDR3 comprises 14 residues. The data derive from a study of blood T cell repertoires in COVID-19. Study as a whole: Donors in the United States, Italy and Spain gave samples during acute or convalescent COVID-19. Sample material is recorded as cDNA or gDNA derived from T cells, B-cell-depleted T cells, or PBMCs.

The chain couples TRBV6-5 to TRBJ1-2; D perhaps matches TRBD1 (5 bases). The receptor comes from a woman older than 75 with acute or convalescent COVID-19. The sequenced sample was peripheral blood. The CDR3 DNA sequence: TGTGCCAGCACGGGGGAACACCGACTGGGTGGCTACACCTTC. Encoded protein: CASTGEHRLGGYTF.